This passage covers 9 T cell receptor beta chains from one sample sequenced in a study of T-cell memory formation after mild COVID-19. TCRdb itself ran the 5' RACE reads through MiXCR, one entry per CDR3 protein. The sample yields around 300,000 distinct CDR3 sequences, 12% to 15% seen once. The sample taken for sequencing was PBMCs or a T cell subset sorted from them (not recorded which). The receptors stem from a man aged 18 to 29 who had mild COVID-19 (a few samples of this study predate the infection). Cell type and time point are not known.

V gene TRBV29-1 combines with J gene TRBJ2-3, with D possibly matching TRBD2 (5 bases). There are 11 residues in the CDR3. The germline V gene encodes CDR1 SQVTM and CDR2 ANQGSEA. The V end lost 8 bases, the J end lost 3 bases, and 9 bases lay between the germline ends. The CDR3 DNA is TGCAGCCTCTCGGGGACAGATACGCAGTATTTT. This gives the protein CSLSGTDTQYF.

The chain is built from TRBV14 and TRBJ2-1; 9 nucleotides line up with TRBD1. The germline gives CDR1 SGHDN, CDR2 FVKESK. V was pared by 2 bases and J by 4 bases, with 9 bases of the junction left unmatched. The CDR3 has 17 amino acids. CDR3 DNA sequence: TGTGCCAGCAGCCAAAATCTGGGACAGGGCCAGTACAATGAGCAGTTCTTC. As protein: CASSQNLGQGQYNEQFF.

The CDR3 sequence is CASSYSGGEHEKLFF. The CDR3 coding sequence is TGTGCCAGCAGTTACTCCGGGGGGGAACATGAAAAACTGTTTTTT. The gene calls are TRBV6-5 and TRBJ1-4; D perhaps matches TRBD1 (5 bases). The CDR3 is 15 residues long. Germline CDR1 is MNHEY and CDR2 is SVGAGI. The V end lost 0 bases, the J end lost 6 bases, and 11 bases lay between the germline ends.

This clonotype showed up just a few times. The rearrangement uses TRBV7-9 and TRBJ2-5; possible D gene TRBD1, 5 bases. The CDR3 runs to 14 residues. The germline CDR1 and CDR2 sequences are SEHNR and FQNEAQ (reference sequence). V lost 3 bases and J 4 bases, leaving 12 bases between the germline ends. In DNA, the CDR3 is TGTGCCAGCAGCTTGTCACAGGTGGGAGAGACCCAGTACTTC. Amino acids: CASSLSQVGETQYF.

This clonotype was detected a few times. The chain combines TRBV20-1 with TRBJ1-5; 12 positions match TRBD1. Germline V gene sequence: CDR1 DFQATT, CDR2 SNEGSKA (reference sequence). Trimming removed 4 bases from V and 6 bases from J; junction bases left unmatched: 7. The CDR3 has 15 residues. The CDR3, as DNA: TGCAGTGCTACACCGGGACAGGGGGCTGTTCAGCCCCAGCATTTT. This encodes CSATPGQGAVQPQHF.

The CDR3, as DNA: TGCGCCAGCAGCCTCCGACAGTTATCCTACGAGCAGTACTTC. It encodes CASSLRQLSYEQYF. V is TRBV4-1 and J is TRBJ2-7; TRBD1 might be the D (5 bases). The germline V gene encodes CDR1 MGHRA and CDR2 YSYEKL. The CDR3 sequence is 14 residues long. With 4 bases removed from V and 1 base from J, the gap between germline ends came to 11 bases.

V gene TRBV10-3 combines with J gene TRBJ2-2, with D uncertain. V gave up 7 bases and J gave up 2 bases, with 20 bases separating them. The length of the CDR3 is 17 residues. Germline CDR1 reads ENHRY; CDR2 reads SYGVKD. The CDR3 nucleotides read TGTGCCATCACCTCCGACTCCCATATTAAAAACACCGGGGAGCTGTTTTTT. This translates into CAITSDSHIKNTGELFF.

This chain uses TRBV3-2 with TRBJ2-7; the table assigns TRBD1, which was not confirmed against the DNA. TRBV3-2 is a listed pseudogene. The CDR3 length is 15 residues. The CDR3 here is CASSQTDQRGYEQYV. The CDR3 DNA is TGTGCCAGCAGCCAAACGGACCAAAGGGGCTACGAGCAGTACGTC.

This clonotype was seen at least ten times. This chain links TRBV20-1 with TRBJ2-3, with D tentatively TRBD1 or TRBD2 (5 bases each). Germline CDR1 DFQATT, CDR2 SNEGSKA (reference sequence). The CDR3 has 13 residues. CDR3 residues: CSGGEPGADTQYF. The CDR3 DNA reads TGCAGCGGAGGTGAACCTGGGGCGGATACGCAGTATTTT.